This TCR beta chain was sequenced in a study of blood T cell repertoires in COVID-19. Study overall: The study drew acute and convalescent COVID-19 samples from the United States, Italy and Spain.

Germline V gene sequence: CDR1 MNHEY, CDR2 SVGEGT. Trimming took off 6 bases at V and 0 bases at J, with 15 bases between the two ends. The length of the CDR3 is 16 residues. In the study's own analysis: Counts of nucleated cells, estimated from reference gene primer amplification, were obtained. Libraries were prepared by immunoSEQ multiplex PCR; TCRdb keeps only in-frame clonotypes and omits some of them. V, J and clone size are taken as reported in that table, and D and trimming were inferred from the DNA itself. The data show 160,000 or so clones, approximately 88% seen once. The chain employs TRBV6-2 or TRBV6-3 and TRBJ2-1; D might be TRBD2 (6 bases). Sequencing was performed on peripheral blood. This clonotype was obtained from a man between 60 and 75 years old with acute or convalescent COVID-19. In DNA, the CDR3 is TGTGCCAGCAGCCGCGCGGGGCGCAGCTCCTACAATGAGCAGTTCTTC. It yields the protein CASSRAGRSSYNEQFF.